The 30 T cell receptor beta chains in this list originate from one sample, sequenced in a study of blood T cell repertoires in COVID-19. The repertoire was sequenced with immunoSEQ multiplex PCR; TCRdb's copy has only in-frame clones and lacks some. The data show hundreds of thousands of clones, around nine tenths seen once. Sequencing was carried out using peripheral blood. The receptors were gathered from a woman aged 50 to 60 with active or convalescent COVID-19.

This rearrangement joins TRBV11-2 to TRBJ1-3, with 9 nucleotides matching TRBD1. The germline gives CDR1 SGHAT, CDR2 FQNNGV. V dropped 6 bases and J dropped 6; count of bases not matched to a gene: 15. The CDR3 loop spans 17 amino acids. CDR3 protein: CASSPTSGQGLVNTIYF. The CDR3 bases are TGTGCCAGCAGTCCCACCTCCGGACAGGGGCTTGTAAACACCATATATTTT.

This chain uses TRBV7-2 with TRBJ1-5, with TRBD1 identical over 8 bases. V lost 3 bases, J lost 3 bases, and 4 bases stayed unmatched. The germline V gene has CDR1 SGHTA and CDR2 FQGNSA. The CDR3 runs 15 residues. The chain's CDR3 is CASSFQTGANQPQHF. The CDR3 region has the DNA TGTGCCAGCAGCTTTCAGACAGGGGCCAATCAGCCCCAGCATTTT.

This chain connects TRBV28 to TRBJ1-3; tentatively, D is TRBD1 (6 bases). The germline CDR1 and CDR2 sequences are MDHEN and SYDVKM. CDR3 length: 19 residues. The V gene lost 1 base and the J gene lost 1 base, with 20 bases spanning the gap. CDR3 region: CASSLSGGYSSRSGNTIYF. The CDR3 DNA follows: TGTGCCAGCAGTTTATCGGGGGGCTACTCCTCGAGATCTGGAAACACCATATATTTT.

This clone showed up just once. The rearrangement links TRBV3-1 (or the pseudogene TRBV3-2) to TRBJ1-4; tentative D call: TRBD1 (5 bases). V was shortened by 0 bases and J by 7 bases, with 15 bases between the two germline ends. There are 16 residues in the CDR3. Germline V gene lookup returns CDR1 LGHDT and CDR2 YNNKEL (reference sequence). CDR3 sequence (DNA): TGTGCCAGCAGCCAAGACCCCATACTCGGGGGTGAAAAACTGTTTTTT. Translation gives CASSQDPILGGEKLFF.

The chain joins TRBV6-2 or TRBV6-3 to TRBJ2-7, with 8 bases matching TRBD1. Germline CDR1 reads MNHEY; CDR2 reads SVGEGT. CDR3 length: 15 amino acids. J was trimmed by 2 bases and V by 1 base; bases with no gene match: 4. In DNA form, the CDR3 reads TGTGCCAGCAGTTACTGGCAGGGGGCTACCTACGAGCAGTACTTC. Encoded protein: CASSYWQGATYEQYF.

The CDR3 DNA reads as TGTGCCAGCAGTGACTACGCGGCCGAGCAGTACTTC. Translating it yields CASSDYAAEQYF. The chain combines TRBV5-4 with TRBJ2-7, with D tentatively TRBD2 (5 bases). Trimming cost V 5 bases and J 6 bases, with 12 bases left between them. CDR1 and CDR2 from the germline V gene are SGHNT and YYREEE (reference sequence). The CDR3 is made up of 12 amino acids.

This sequence joins TRBV5-1 and TRBJ2-1, with 8 nucleotides matching TRBD2. There are 17 residues in the CDR3. V dropped 0 bases and J dropped 6; count of bases not matched to a gene: 11. The germline CDR1 and CDR2 sequences are SGHRS and YFSETQ. In DNA, the CDR3 is TGCGCCAGCAGCTTGGTTTCTGGAGCGGGGGAGAGCAATGAGCAGTTCTTC. The encoded protein is CASSLVSGAGESNEQFF.

A few counts support this clone. V and J are TRBV14 and TRBJ2-1, with 8 bases matching TRBD2. J lost 8 bases, V lost 4 bases, and 10 bases had no gene match. The CDR3 runs 15 residues. CDR1 SGHDN and CDR2 FVKESK come from the germline V gene. In nucleotides, the CDR3 is TGTGCCAGCAGCCCTCGAGAGCGGGAGTTAGATGAGCAGTTCTTC. It specifies CASSPRERELDEQFF.

This clone was observed once. The chain uses TRBV5-1 and TRBJ1-4, with no clear D. The V and J ends lost 0 bases and 0 bases respectively, with 6 bases between them. CDR1 and CDR2 (germline): SGHRS, YFSETQ. This CDR3 region has 15 residues. CDR3 in amino acids: CASSLDGATNEKLFF. As DNA, the CDR3 is TGCGCCAGCAGCTTGGACGGGGCAACTAATGAAAAACTGTTTTTT.

The V gene is TRBV11-2, the J gene TRBJ2-4, with TRBD2 matching over 13 bases. From germline, CDR1 is SGHAT and CDR2 FQNNGV. The trim removed 5 bases at V and 3 bases at J, leaving 7 bases unmatched. This CDR3 comprises 17 residues. CDR3 sequence: CASSPGLAGAGKNIQYF. In DNA, the CDR3 is TGTGCCAGCAGCCCCGGACTAGCGGGAGCAGGCAAAAACATTCAGTACTTC.

Details on this clone: Other DNA sequences within the sample encode an identical CDR3. V usage is TRBV6-2 or TRBV6-3 and J usage is TRBJ2-7; D remains ambiguous. The V end lost 4 bases, the J end lost 5 bases, and 6 bases lay between the germline ends. The CDR3 spans 11 residues. Per germline, CDR1 MNHEY and CDR2 SVGEGT. CDR3 nucleotide sequence: TGTGCCAGCAGTTCCTTCCACGAGCAGTACTTC. Translated: CASSSFHEQYF.

The rearrangement links TRBV5-1 to TRBJ2-1; TRBD2 is a possible D gene (7 bases). CDR3 length equals 16 residues. Trimming took 1 base from V and 6 from J, leaving 17 bases between them. The V gene's germline CDR1 is SGHRS and CDR2 YFSETQ. The CDR3 sequence: CASSLFGGRNRNEQFF. CDR3 DNA sequence: TGCGCCAGCAGCTTGTTCGGGGGGCGAAATCGCAATGAGCAGTTCTTC.

The chain couples TRBV7-9 to TRBJ2-7; 7 bases fit TRBD1. Germline V gene sequence: CDR1 SEHNR, CDR2 FQNEAQ (reference sequence). Unmatched junction bases numbered 6, after V lost 4 bases and J lost 3 bases. The CDR3 runs to 14 residues. CDR3 amino acids: CASSSPDRNYEQYF. DNA for the CDR3: TGTGCCAGCAGCTCCCCGGACAGGAACTACGAGCAGTACTTC.

The V gene is TRBV12-5, the J gene TRBJ1-1, with D tentatively TRBD1 (5 bases). Germline V gives CDR1 LGHNT, CDR2 FRNRAP. CDR3 size: 11 residues. V was pared by 6 bases and J by 11 bases, with 13 bases between. In nucleotides, the CDR3 is TGTGCTAGTGGACTGGACAAAAGGGCTTTCTTT. Its translation: CASGLDKRAFF.

V is TRBV18 and J is TRBJ1-1; 9 nucleotides align to TRBD1. J was trimmed by 3 bases and V by 3 bases; bases with no gene match: 20. Germline values: CDR1 KGHSH, CDR2 LQKENI. The CDR3 length is 20 residues. DNA for the CDR3: TGTGCCAGCTCACCGGGACAGGGATGGAGAATCGACGGATCGGACACTGAAGCTTTCTTT. It encodes CASSPGQGWRIDGSDTEAFF.

This sequence joins TRBV18 and TRBJ2-1; 9 positions agree with TRBD1. Germline CDR1 and CDR2: KGHSH and LQKENI. The CDR3 consists of 15 residues. V lost 0 bases to trimming and J lost 7 bases; unmatched junction nucleotides: 4. CDR3 sequence: CASSPPGQGRNEQFF. CDR3 in DNA: TGTGCCAGCTCACCACCGGGACAGGGTAGGAATGAGCAGTTCTTC. Together with reference TRBV18 and TRBJ2-1, the CDR3 gives the full variable domain: NAGVMQNPRHLVRRRGQEARLRCSPMKGHSHVYWYRQLPEEGLKFMVYLQKENIIDESGMPKERFSAEFPKEGPSILRIQQVVRGDSAAYFCASSPPGQGRNEQFFGPGTRLTVL.

The V call is TRBV10-3, the J call TRBJ1-1; 7 bases line up with TRBD1. CDR1 and CDR2 (germline): ENHRY, SYGVKD. CDR3 length equals 14 residues. Germline trimming cut 4 bases from V and 1 base from J; bases unmatched to any gene: 3. CDR3 sequence: CAISAGGGNTEAFF. Written as DNA, the CDR3 is TGTGCCATCAGTGCAGGGGGAGGGAACACTGAAGCTTTCTTT.

The genes are TRBV10-3 and TRBJ2-3; possible D gene TRBD1, 6 bases. This CDR3 has 13 amino acids. With 2 bases removed from V and 5 bases from J, the gap between germline ends came to 8 bases. From germline, CDR1 is ENHRY and CDR2 SYGVKD. CDR3 in DNA: TGTGCCATCAGTGAGAAGGGGGAAGATACGCAGTATTTT. Protein product: CAISEKGEDTQYF.

V usage is TRBV7-2 and J usage is TRBJ1-2; TRBD1 might be the D (6 bases). The V and J ends lost 5 bases and 4 bases respectively, with 14 bases between them. Germline V gene data show CDR1 as SGHTA and CDR2 as FQGNSA. The CDR3 has 14 residues. CDR3 coding DNA: TGTGCCAGCAGCCTGCGGACAGTTTCCTATGGCTACACCTTC. This encodes CASSLRTVSYGYTF.

CDR3 residues: CASTPDRGLGDTEAFF. DNA of the CDR3: TGTGCCAGCACTCCGGACAGGGGGCTAGGGGACACTGAAGCTTTCTTT. V is TRBV5-8 and J is TRBJ1-1; 11 bases line up with TRBD1. The CDR3 runs to 16 residues. Germline trimming cut 6 bases from V and 3 bases from J; bases unmatched to any gene: 10. In germline, CDR1 is SGHTS, CDR2 YDEGEE.

The CDR3 DNA reads TGTGCCAGCAGCTTAGCTTCCCCAGGGGCTGGAAACACCATATATTTT. Its translation: CASSLASPGAGNTIYF. This sequence joins TRBV7-6 and TRBJ1-3; weak D call: TRBD1 (6 bases). Trimming removed 0 bases at V and 2 bases at J, with 11 bases between. The CDR3 spans 16 residues. The V gene's germline CDR1 is SGHVS and CDR2 FNYEAQ.

The genes are TRBV6-5 and TRBJ2-3, with TRBD1 matching 9 bases. The germline V gene has CDR1 MNHEY and CDR2 SVGAGI. CDR3 length: 15 amino acids. Trimming at V came to 10 bases and at J to 2 bases, leaving 10 bases not matched to a gene. The CDR3 DNA sequence: TGTGCCATCGCCCCAAGGACAGGGGCCACAGATACGCAGTATTTT. This gives the protein CAIAPRTGATDTQYF.

The V and J genes are TRBV20-1 and TRBJ1-2, with TRBD1 identical over 7 bases. CDR3 length: 11 residues. The trim removed 2 bases at V and 8 bases at J, leaving 2 bases unmatched. CDR1 and CDR2 (germline): DFQATT, SNEGSKA (reference sequence). CDR3 in amino acids: CSARTGEGYTF. The CDR3 DNA reads as TGCAGTGCTAGAACAGGGGAAGGCTACACCTTC.

This chain links TRBV7-9 with TRBJ2-5; 11 bases are a match to TRBD2. The J segment lost 5 bases and the V segment lost 5 bases, leaving 13 bases of the junction unmatched. Germline loops: CDR1 SEHNR, CDR2 FQNEAQ (reference sequence). CDR3 length: 17 amino acids. CDR3 in DNA: TGTGCCAGCAGCCCCCCGGAACCGACTAGCGGGAAGGAGACCCAGTACTTC. This sequence encodes CASSPPEPTSGKETQYF. The full variable domain, rest sourced from reference TRBV7-9 and TRBJ2-5, is DTGVSQNPRHKITKRGQNVTFRCDPISEHNRLYWYRQTLGQGPEFLTYFQNEAQLEKSRLLSDRFSAERPKGSFSTLEIQRTEQGDSAMYLCASSPPEPTSGKETQYFGPGTRLLVL.

The CDR3 coding sequence is TGTGCCAGCAGCCAAGATCCGGCTAGCGGGGGCAATGAGCAGTTCTTC. Translated: CASSQDPASGGNEQFF. The chain combines TRBV3-1 (or the pseudogene TRBV3-2) with TRBJ2-1, with 10 bases lining up with TRBD2. Losses at the gene ends were 0 bases for V and 6 bases for J; bases not matched to a gene: 5. Germline assignment: CDR1 LGHDT and CDR2 YNNKEL (reference sequence). There are 16 residues in the CDR3.

In its sample, this clone was seen once. The chain links TRBV11-2 to TRBJ2-7; 9 nucleotides align to TRBD1. The V and J ends lost 5 bases and 5 bases, in that order; junction bases with no gene match: 7. In germline, CDR1 is SGHAT, CDR2 FQNNGV. The length of the CDR3 is 14 residues. The CDR3 loop reads CASSRDRARHEQYF. CDR3 DNA sequence: TGTGCCAGCAGCCGGGACAGGGCGCGACACGAGCAGTACTTC.

The rearrangement uses TRBV30 and TRBJ2-7; 7 bases line up with TRBD2. Looked up from germline, CDR1 is GTSNPN and CDR2 is SVGIG (reference sequence). This CDR3 is built from 14 residues. J was trimmed by 0 bases and V by 8 bases; bases with no gene match: 10. The CDR3 loop reads CALRRAGISYEQYF. The CDR3 DNA reads as TGTGCCCTACGTCGAGCGGGGATCTCCTACGAGCAGTACTTC.

The rearrangement uses TRBV9 and TRBJ2-1; 15 bases line up with TRBD2. Unmatched junction bases numbered 9, after V lost 2 bases and J lost 6 bases. This CDR3 contains 18 residues. CDR1 and CDR2 (germline): SGDLS, YYNGEE. The CDR3: CASSVLPGLAGGSNEQFF. CDR3 bases: TGTGCCAGCAGCGTCCTCCCGGGACTAGCGGGGGGTAGCAATGAGCAGTTCTTC.

This chain joins TRBV7-9 and TRBJ2-2, with TRBD1 identical over 9 bases. Germline CDR1 reads SEHNR; CDR2 reads FQNEAQ (reference sequence). With 3 bases clipped from V and 1 base from J, the junction kept 6 bases outside the gene matches. CDR3 size: 17 residues. The CDR3 bases are TGTGCCAGCAGCTTGCGAGGGGGACAGGGGAACACCGGGGAGCTGTTTTTT. Translation: CASSLRGGQGNTGELFF.

The DNA for the CDR3 is TGCAGCGCTAAACCTCGGGACTTTTCCTACGAGCAGTACTTC. It translates to CSAKPRDFSYEQYF. V and J are TRBV29-1 and TRBJ2-7, with a tentative D call TRBD2 (6 bases). The germline gives CDR1 SQVTM, CDR2 ANQGSEA. The CDR3 has 14 amino acids. Trimming left V 7 bases short and J 1 base short, with 17 bases between.